One and the same sample provided the 31 T cell receptor beta chains below, sequenced in a study of blood T cell repertoires in COVID-19. The table came from immunoSEQ multiplex PCR; TCRdb's copy has only in-frame clones and leaves some out. The sample holds approximately 180,000 clones; roughly 85% are singletons and the top ten take around 3.3%. The sample taken for sequencing was peripheral blood. Receptor source: a man between 60 and 70 years old with acute or convalescent COVID-19.

This clone occurred a few times. The chain has TRBV30 and TRBJ2-2, with 9 bases lining up with TRBD2. The CDR3 spans 17 residues. V shed 7 bases, J shed 2 bases, and the junction held 14 bases outside the gene matches. CDR1 GTSNPN and CDR2 SVGIG come from the germline V gene (reference sequence). The CDR3 region is CAFTGRREGRNTGELFF. DNA of the CDR3: TGTGCCTTTACGGGGCGGCGGGAGGGCCGTAACACCGGGGAGCTGTTTTTT.

The V call is TRBV6-1, the J call TRBJ1-1, with 9 bases identical to TRBD1. CDR1 and CDR2 (germline): MNHNS, SASEGT. This CDR3 spans 15 amino acids. The ends lost 5 bases at V and 4 bases at J; junction bases unmatched: 8. CDR3 loop: CASSRQQGAGTEAFF. CDR3 in DNA: TGTGCCAGCAGTCGCCAACAGGGGGCGGGCACTGAAGCTTTCTTT.

V usage is TRBV5-1 and J usage is TRBJ1-3; D is perhaps TRBD1 (6 bases). CDR1 and CDR2 from the germline V gene are SGHRS and YFSETQ. This CDR3 contains 14 residues. The ends were cut back, 2 bases at V and 4 bases at J, with 10 bases in the middle. The CDR3 coding sequence is TGCGCCAGCAGCTTTACAGGGCACGGAAACACCATATATTTT. The encoded protein is CASSFTGHGNTIYF.

This clone occurred a few times. The J gene is TRBJ2-1, the V gene TRBV7-2; no clear D. Germline loops: CDR1 SGHTA, CDR2 FQGNSA. CDR3 length equals 11 residues. V gave up 11 bases and J gave up 5 bases, with 10 bases separating them. CDR3: CAGQTDNEQFF. CDR3 DNA sequence: TGTGCCGGTCAAACGGACAATGAGCAGTTCTTC.

This chain joins TRBV25-1 and TRBJ1-4, with D tentatively TRBD1 (6 bases). V shed 9 bases and J shed 8 bases, with 16 bases lying between them. Germline V gene sequence: CDR1 MGHDK, CDR2 SYGVNS. This CDR3 has 13 residues. As DNA, the CDR3 is TGTGCCAGTACGGGGACACGGGAAGAAAAACTGTTTTTT. Translation gives CASTGTREEKLFF.

The gene calls are TRBV27 and TRBJ2-6, with 10 nucleotides matching TRBD2. The V and J ends lost 0 bases and 2 bases, in that order; junction bases with no gene match: 7. This CDR3 is built from 19 residues. The germline gives CDR1 MNHEY, CDR2 SMNVEV (reference sequence). CDR3 sequence (DNA): TGTGCCAGCAGTTTATCGACACTAGCGGGGAGCGCTGGGGCCAACGTCCTGACTTTC. Amino acids: CASSLSTLAGSAGANVLTF. Full variable domain (missing parts from reference TRBV27 and TRBJ2-6): EAQVTQNPRYLITVTGKKLTVTCSQNMNHEYMSWYRQDPGLGLRQIYYSMNVEVTDKGDVPEGYKVSRKEKRNFPLILESPSPNQTSLYFCASSLSTLAGSAGANVLTFGAGSRLTVL.

This sequence joins TRBV14 and TRBJ2-7, with a tentative D call TRBD2 (7 bases). Trimming pared 5 bases from V and 2 bases from J, leaving 25 bases between. Germline CDR1 is SGHDN and CDR2 is FVKESK. This CDR3 region has 18 residues. CDR3 sequence (DNA): TGTGCCAGCAGCTCACGGGGGGCTCTAGCGGACATTACCTACGAGCAGTACTTC. It encodes CASSSRGALADITYEQYF. Complete variable domain (other parts from reference TRBV14 and TRBJ2-7): EAGVTQFPSHSVIEKGQTVTLRCDPISGHDNLYWYRRVMGKEIKFLLHFVKESKQDESGMPNNRFLAERTGGTYSTLKVQPAELEDSGVYFCASSSRGALADITYEQYFGPGTRLTVT.

The chain has TRBV19 and TRBJ2-7, with TRBD2 matching over 10 bases. Per germline, CDR1 LNHDA and CDR2 SQIVND (reference sequence). The J segment lost 7 bases and the V segment lost 2 bases, leaving 5 bases of the junction unmatched. CDR3 length equals 14 residues. The CDR3 loop reads CASSILAGAGEQYF. The CDR3 DNA sequence: TGTGCCAGTAGTATACTAGCGGGAGCTGGGGAGCAGTACTTC.

Only a few counts were recorded for this clone. The CDR3 nucleotides are TGTGCCAGCAGCTTGTTGACGACTAGCCACTCCGAGCAGTACTTC. Translated: CASSLLTTSHSEQYF. The J gene is TRBJ2-7, the V gene TRBV7-2; 7 nucleotides match TRBD2. Per germline, CDR1 SGHTA and CDR2 FQGNSA. This CDR3 has 15 residues. Trimming at V came to 3 bases and at J to 6 bases, leaving 11 bases not matched to a gene.

The chain combines TRBV7-3 with TRBJ2-1; 9 positions match TRBD1. V lost 0 bases and J lost 9; bases outside the gene matches: 12. The germline CDR1 and CDR2 sequences are SGHTA and FQGTGA. The CDR3 consists of 17 residues. The CDR3 nucleotides are TGTGCCAGCAGCTTAACGTCCGGGACAGGGAGGGCCGGTGAGCAGTTCTTC. Translated, it gives CASSLTSGTGRAGEQFF. Complete variable domain (other parts from reference TRBV7-3 and TRBJ2-1): GAGVSQTPSNKVTEKGKYVELRCDPISGHTALYWYRQSLGQGPEFLIYFQGTGAADDSGLPNDRFFAVRPEGSVSTLKIQRTERGDSAVYLCASSLTSGTGRAGEQFFGPGTRLTVL.

The chain carries TRBV7-2 and TRBJ2-3; 9 bases line up with TRBD1. Germline V lookup: CDR1 SGHTA, CDR2 FQGNSA. The trim removed 5 bases at V and 0 bases at J, leaving 6 bases unmatched. This CDR3 region has 16 residues. The CDR3 sequence is CASSVQGARSTDTQYF. The CDR3 DNA reads as TGTGCCAGCAGCGTACAGGGGGCGAGAAGCACAGATACGCAGTATTTT.

This chain links TRBV27 with TRBJ2-1; TRBD2 matches at 8 bases. Germline values: CDR1 MNHEY, CDR2 SMNVEV (reference sequence). J was trimmed by 9 bases and V by 2 bases; bases with no gene match: 9. The CDR3 totals 15 residues. CDR3 coding DNA: TGTGCCAGCAGTTTAATCGTGGGACTAGATGGTGAGCAGTTCTTC. It translates to CASSLIVGLDGEQFF.

This clone occurred a few times. The rearrangement uses TRBV12-3 or TRBV12-4 and TRBJ2-7; 7 nucleotides line up with TRBD1. This CDR3 has 13 amino acids. Trimming cost V 6 bases and J 0 bases; bases outside gene matches: 2. The CDR3 sequence is CASSRTGSYEQYF. In DNA, the CDR3 is TGTGCCAGCAGCAGGACAGGCTCCTACGAGCAGTACTTC.

This clone was detected a few times. The chain employs TRBV9 and TRBJ2-7; TRBD1 agrees at 7 bases. The CDR3 covers 15 residues. With V trimmed by 4 bases and J by 2 bases, 9 bases remained unmatched. Per germline, CDR1 SGDLS and CDR2 YYNGEE. Written as DNA, the CDR3 is TGTGCCAGCAGCCCATCAGACAGGGCCACCTACGAGCAGTACTTC. Protein sequence: CASSPSDRATYEQYF.

The rearrangement links TRBV5-1 to TRBJ2-7, with 8 bases identical to TRBD2. CDR1 is SGHRS, CDR2 YFSETQ, per germline. CDR3 size: 16 residues. V trimming: 4 bases; J trimming: 0 bases; junction bases outside the gene matches: 9. For the CDR3, the DNA is TGCGCCAGCAGCCTTCTAGCGGGCGCTAGCTCCTACGAGCAGTACTTC. Translating it yields CASSLLAGASSYEQYF.

The table lists this clone with a count of one. The chain employs TRBV7-9 and TRBJ2-3, with TRBD2 identical over 8 bases. The V and J ends lost 5 bases and 3 bases, in that order; junction bases with no gene match: 7. Germline CDR1 reads SEHNR; CDR2 reads FQNEAQ (reference sequence). CDR3 length equals 15 residues. CDR3 nucleotide sequence: TGTGCCAGCAGCGTCACTAGCGGAAATACAGATACGCAGTATTTT. It specifies CASSVTSGNTDTQYF.

The CDR3 protein is CASSQGRTNYGYTF. CDR3 sequence (DNA): TGCGCCAGCAGCCAGGGTCGGACTAACTATGGCTACACCTTC. The chain joins TRBV5-1 to TRBJ1-2, with D possibly being TRBD1 (5 bases). The CDR3 covers 14 residues. The V gene's germline CDR1 is SGHRS and CDR2 YFSETQ. Trimming left V 4 bases short and J 0 bases short, with 10 bases between.

The chain joins TRBV5-6 to TRBJ1-3; D is uncertain. CDR3 length: 12 residues. Germline V lookup: CDR1 SGHDT, CDR2 YYEEEE. Trimming stripped 0 bases from V and 4 bases from J, with 2 bases between. The chain's CDR3 is CASSLAGNTIYF. CDR3 DNA sequence: TGTGCCAGCAGCTTGGCGGGAAACACCATATATTTT. Full variable domain (missing parts from reference TRBV5-6 and TRBJ1-3): DAGVTQSPTHLIKTRGQQVTLRCSPKSGHDTVSWYQQALGQGPQFIFQYYEEEERQRGNFPDRFSGHQFPNYSSELNVNALLLGDSALYLCASSLAGNTIYFGEGSWLTVV.

In this sample, this clone turned up a few times. This chain connects TRBV6-6 to TRBJ2-3, with D unclear. Trimming left V 6 bases short and J 0 bases short, with 7 bases between. Germline V gene data show CDR1 as MNHNY and CDR2 as SVGAGI (reference sequence). The CDR3 sequence is 13 residues long. The CDR3 DNA is TGTGCCAGCAGCCTTTATAGCACAGATACGCAGTATTTT. Translation gives CASSLYSTDTQYF.

The rearrangement links TRBV5-1 to TRBJ2-4, with TRBD2 matching 7 bases. Germline trimming cut 0 bases from V and 7 bases from J; bases unmatched to any gene: 4. CDR1 is SGHRS and CDR2 is YFSETQ in the germline V gene. This CDR3 comprises 14 residues. The CDR3 reads CASSLAGLDNIQYF. CDR3 coding DNA: TGCGCCAGCAGCTTGGCCGGACTAGACAACATTCAGTACTTC.

This chain uses TRBV18 with TRBJ2-1; 10 nucleotides align to TRBD2. V was pared by 2 bases and J by 0 bases, with 10 bases of the junction left unmatched. The germline V gene encodes CDR1 KGHSH and CDR2 LQKENI. The CDR3 consists of 19 residues. In DNA form, the CDR3 reads TGTGCCAGCTCACCATCGATCCGGACTAGCGGTAGCTCCTACAATGAGCAGTTCTTC. This encodes CASSPSIRTSGSSYNEQFF.

The CDR3, as DNA: TGCAGCGTGGGAACTAGCGGCGGCACAGATACGCAGTATTTT. Residues: CSVGTSGGTDTQYF. This rearrangement joins TRBV29-1 to TRBJ2-3, with 8 bases fitting TRBD2. The trim removed 6 bases at V and 1 base at J, leaving 6 bases unmatched. The CDR3 covers 14 residues. Germline V CDR1 and CDR2: SQVTM, ANQGSEA.

V is TRBV7-3 and J is TRBJ2-7; no firm D call. Germline V gene data show CDR1 as SGHTA and CDR2 as FQGTGA. V shed 9 bases and J shed 3 bases, with 15 bases lying between them. The CDR3 runs 13 residues. CDR3 coding DNA: TGTGCCAGGGAGACGGGTGGGTACTACGAGCAGTACTTC. It translates to CARETGGYYEQYF.

As for this clone: The junction departs from the called germline gene at one end, perhaps through a read error. The J gene is TRBJ2-1, the V gene TRBV7-7, with D unresolved. Germline CDR1 reads SSHAT; CDR2 reads FNYEAQ (reference sequence). The CDR3 spans 14 residues. This CDR3 reads CASSPYGFDNEQFF. As DNA, the CDR3 is TGTGCTAGCAGCCCCTACGGGTTCGACAATGAGCAGTTCTTC.

The gene calls are TRBV7-2 and TRBJ1-1, with D unresolved. Germline V gene data show CDR1 as SGHTA and CDR2 as FQGNSA. Trimming stripped 4 bases from V and 1 base from J, with 13 bases between. This CDR3 spans 15 amino acids. For the CDR3, the DNA is TGTGCCAGCAGCTCGGGATCCTTGGGGAACACTGAAGCTTTCTTT. It is translated as CASSSGSLGNTEAFF.

The gene calls are TRBV6-5 and TRBJ2-7; 9 bases fit TRBD2. CDR3 size: 14 residues. The V gene end was trimmed by 5 bases and the J gene end by 2 bases; junction bases not matched to a gene: 4. Germline-derived CDR1 and CDR2 are MNHEY and SVGAGI. This CDR3 is CASSTTSGPYEQYF. The CDR3 DNA reads as TGTGCCAGCAGTACGACTAGCGGCCCCTACGAGCAGTACTTC.

The J gene is TRBJ1-1, the V gene TRBV15; the match to TRBD1 covers 9 bases. Germline V gene lookup returns CDR1 LNHNV and CDR2 YYDKDF (reference sequence). J was trimmed by 4 bases and V by 5 bases; bases with no gene match: 5. This CDR3 is built from 14 residues. The CDR3 sequence: CATSFGTGSTEAFF. In DNA, the CDR3 is TGTGCCACCAGCTTCGGGACAGGGTCCACTGAAGCTTTCTTT.

V is TRBV27 and J is TRBJ2-5, with 7 bases identical to TRBD2. Germline V gene lookup returns CDR1 MNHEY and CDR2 SMNVEV (reference sequence). With V trimmed by 10 bases and J by 4 bases, 6 bases remained unmatched. The CDR3 loop spans 12 amino acids. CDR3 in amino acids: CAIREGRETQYF. The CDR3 coding sequence is TGTGCCATAAGGGAGGGAAGAGAGACCCAGTACTTC.

This rearrangement joins TRBV7-9 to TRBJ2-7; maybe TRBD2 (5 bases). In germline, CDR1 is SEHNR, CDR2 FQNEAQ (reference sequence). V lost 5 bases and J lost 3, with 8 bases in between. CDR3 length: 12 residues. This CDR3 is CASSVLGYEQYF. In nucleotides, the CDR3 is TGTGCCAGCAGCGTACTAGGCTACGAGCAGTACTTC.

The J gene is TRBJ2-1, the V gene TRBV4-3; 7 bases fit TRBD1. V lost 1 base and J lost 4; bases outside the gene matches: 7. Germline V gives CDR1 LGHNA, CDR2 YSLEER. This CDR3 has 16 residues. The CDR3 loop is CASSQARTGKYNEQFF. Here the CDR3 DNA reads TGCGCCAGCAGCCAAGCCCGGACAGGAAAATACAATGAGCAGTTCTTC.

The rearrangement uses TRBV15 and TRBJ1-2, with 10 positions matching TRBD1. Trimming cost V 5 bases and J 4 bases; bases outside gene matches: 16. This CDR3 has 18 residues. Germline CDR1 and CDR2: LNHNV and YYDKDF (reference sequence). The CDR3 DNA is TGTGCCACCAGCCCCAAGTGGGGGACAGGGGCCATCGGCTATGGCTACACCTTC. It translates to CATSPKWGTGAIGYGYTF.